This T cell receptor (beta chain) was captured by sequencing in a study of blood T cell repertoires in COVID-19 (dated by TCRdb to 2019 to 2021). With regard to the full study: Collaborator samples came from the United States, Italy and Spain and covered acute and convalescent phases of COVID-19. Where HLA class I and class II types were available, the types were taken from metadata supplied by the sample provider, not from assay-based typing. Deeply sampled blood TCRbeta repertoires from subjects exposed to, actively infected with, or recovered from COVID-19 were included in the dataset. Samples came from the ongoing ImmuneRACE study (first 160 participants) plus 1,254 subjects from 6 global collaborators. A de-identified subject ID, COVID-19 status, age in years and sex were almost always included in the sample metadata. The material from the prospective study consisted of cDNA or gDNA derived from T cells, B-cell-depleted T cells, or PBMCs. The repertoires were made available in a free public database intended to serve as a resource for research on the immune response to SARS-CoV-2. The paper's findings and limits, for the study overall: The quantity of clinical and demographic metadata differed by source and by participant and was supplied without curation.

TCRbeta CDR3 regions were amplified from genomic DNA by means of the immunoSEQ Assay, a bias-controlled multiplex PCR. From the authors' description of their analysis: Nucleated cell counts per sample were estimated from amplification of reference gene primers within the assay. To quantify the absolute abundance of each unique TCRbeta CDR3 rearrangement, sequence reads were collapsed and filtered. For each sample, productive Simpson clonality was calculated as the square root of Simpson's diversity index over productive rearrangements. TCRdb retrieved this table from immuneACCESS and kept in-frame rearrangements only. Not all clones are present; in checked studies, unresolved V genes account for under half, and no reason is known for the remainder. V, J and clone size reflect that table, while D and trimming were determined from the DNA. This sample has approximately 150,000 clones in its table, and roughly 79% of those were observed once. The ten largest clones represent approximately 8.2% of the sample.

To note about this clone: No cognate antigen has been identified for it. Base qualities are not recorded, but no much larger clone differs from it by a single base.

Collaborating institutions collected whole blood in K2EDTA tubes following their own protocols. For TCRbeta analysis, collaborators shipped samples as frozen whole blood, isolated PBMCs, or DNA extracted from either of those sample types. Counted from cysteine to phenylalanine, this CDR3 has 14 amino acids. Just the 42-base CDR3 DNA is kept, in frame starting at base 1. The junction shows trimming of 7 bases on V and 4 bases on J, plus 16 bases between the germline ends. From the germline V gene (reference sequence), CDR1 is SEHNR and CDR2 is FQNEAQ. The clonotype originates from a human donor in a cohort sampled during active COVID-19. Material: peripheral blood. The sequence is built from TRBV7-9 and TRBJ1-1; the D gene is perhaps TRBD1, on 5 matching bases. The encoded CDR3 is CASTLGGESTEAFF. The DNA reads as follows: TGTGCCAGCACCTTGGGGGGAGAGAGCACTGAAGCTTTCTTT.